This T cell receptor (beta chain) was observed in a study of vaccination and CD4 T cells after COVID-19. On the study more broadly: Convalescent participants consisted of six males and four females, two being Hispanic. Post-vaccination sampling time points for a few convalescent patients were day 14 and days 161 to 241.

Concerning this clonotype itself: What it binds is unknown.

Time point here: late sampling 161 to 241 days after vaccination in a few convalescent patients. As to treatment: roughly ten-day PBMC culture with coronavirus spike peptide pools or control peptides (ViraFEST assay). The Oncomine TCR Beta short-read assay was what sequenced the DNA obtained from cultured CD4+ T cells. TCRdb called the PCR reads again in MiXCR, with one record for every CDR3 protein. The sample lists roughly 18,000 distinct CDR3 sequences; around 40% were seen once. The V end lost 5 bases, the J end lost 8 bases, and 12 bases lay between the germline ends. The germline CDR1 and CDR2 sequences are SGHTA and FQGNSA. This CDR3 has 12 amino acids. Findings and limits, study-wide: A nonsignificant median increase from roughly 21 to 40 SARS-CoV-2-reactive clonotypes was observed.

The chain carries TRBV7-2 and TRBJ1-2; tentatively, D is TRBD1 (5 bases). Specimen: CD4+ T cells from blood, cultured in vitro, collected about 7 months after SARS-CoV-2 vaccination. This TCR came from a human donor who had recovered from COVID-19. CDR3: CASSPGAGGYTF. The CDR3 nucleotides are TGTGCCAGCAGCCCCGGGGCAGGGGGCTACACCTTC.